These T cell receptor beta chains were read from a single sample in a study of beta chain features in type 1 diabetes. Here immunoSEQ multiplex PCR was the method, and the copy in TCRdb shows in-frame clones only, minus some. The sample shows 300,000 to 400,000 clones, more than 9.5% of them seen only once. Sequenced material: naive CD4+ T cells from blood. The receptors here all came from a woman in her 30s in good health. CDR3s include the opening cysteine and the closing phenylalanine or tryptophan. D genes are given only for firm matches. Clone size is given for some rows only: seen once, a few or many times, or a class if the clone is expanded.

TGTGCCAGCAGCTTCAAGCCGGGACTAGCGGGATACTCCTACGAGCAGTACTTC,CASSFKPGLAGYSYEQYF,TRBJ2-7,TRBV7-2,few,TRBD2
TGCGCCAGCAGCTTGGTAGGGGAAGAGACCCAGTACTTC,CASSLVGEETQYF,TRBJ2-5,TRBV5-1,.,.
TGCGCCAGCAGCCCCACCCCAGGGTCCTACGAGCAGTACTTC,CASSPTPGSYEQYF,TRBJ2-7,TRBV5-1,.,.
TGTGCCAGCAGCTTACAGGGGGACTACGAGCAGTACTTC,CASSLQGDYEQYF,TRBJ2-7,TRBV7-9,.,TRBD1
TGTGCCAGCACCCCGGGACAGAACACTGAAGCTTTCTTT,CASTPGQNTEAFF,TRBJ1-1,TRBV28,.,.
TGTGCCAGCAGCCAAGAGCGGGGGCTGGGAGCTTTCTTT,CASSQERGLGAFF,TRBJ1-1,TRBV14,few,.
TGTGCCAGCAGCCCAGTCCAGGGCTCCTACGAGCAGTACTTC,CASSPVQGSYEQYF,TRBJ2-7,TRBV7-3,.,.
TGTGCCAGCAGCGTAGGCGGGGCCTGGACCGGGGAGCTGTTTTTT,CASSVGGAWTGELFF,TRBJ2-2,TRBV9,.,.
TGTGCCAGCAGCCCGGGACTAGCGGGAGGGGACGAGACCCAGTACTTC,CASSPGLAGGDETQYF,TRBJ2-5,TRBV7-9,.,TRBD2
TGTGCCAGCAGCCCCCAGGGTGGGACTGAAGCTTTCTTT,CASSPQGGTEAFF,TRBJ1-1,TRBV9,.,.
TGCAGCGTTTCCCCTCAAGCGGCAGCCACTGAAGCTTTCTTT,CSVSPQAAATEAFF,TRBJ1-1,TRBV29-1,few,.
TGTGCCAGCAGTTTATCCGAGATTGGGCTATCCTATGGCTACACCTTC,CASSLSEIGLSYGYTF,TRBJ1-2,TRBV28,few,.
TGTGCCAGCTCAACCGACACAGGGATATTCGAGACCCAGTACTTC,CASSTDTGIFETQYF,TRBJ2-5,TRBV18,few,.
TGTGCCAGCAGCGCTGCGACTAGCGGGCCTCCACATGAGCAGTTCTTC,CASSAATSGPPHEQFF,TRBJ2-1,TRBV9,few,TRBD2
TGCGCCAGCAGCCAAGAAGGTCCAGGGGGCTACGAGCAGTACTTC,CASSQEGPGGYEQYF,TRBJ2-7,TRBV4-3,few,TRBD1
TGTGCCAGCAGCTTAGCCGTCGGGACAATAGACGAGCAGTACTTC,CASSLAVGTIDEQYF,TRBJ2-7,TRBV7-9,.,.
TGTGCCAGCAGTGAAGAGGGACAGGGTGGCTACACCTTC,CASSEEGQGGYTF,TRBJ1-2,TRBV2,.,TRBD1
TGCGCCAGCAGCGGACTGTTCACCGGGGAGCTGTTTTTT,CASSGLFTGELFF,TRBJ2-2,TRBV5-1,few,.
TGTGCCAGCAGCGGACAGGGGTTATATGGCTACACCTTC,CASSGQGLYGYTF,TRBJ1-2,TRBV28,.,TRBD1
TGCAGCGTCGCGGGACAGGGGAACACTGAAGCTTTCTTT,CSVAGQGNTEAFF,TRBJ1-1,TRBV29-1,few,TRBD1